This T cell receptor (beta chain) was found in a study of blood T cell repertoires in COVID-19 (TCRdb year 2020). Study-wide context: Collaborator samples came from the United States, Italy and Spain and covered acute and convalescent phases of COVID-19. Deeply sampled blood TCRbeta repertoires from subjects exposed to, actively infected with, or recovered from COVID-19 were included in the dataset. The prospective study material was composed of cDNA or gDNA derived from T cells, B-cell-depleted T cells, or PBMCs. Samples were obtained from the ongoing ImmuneRACE study (first 160 participants) and from roughly 1,300 subjects provided by 6 global collaborators. A freely available public database, intended as a resource for researchers studying the immune response to SARS-CoV-2, is where the repertoires were released. Where available, HLA class I and class II types were obtained from metadata supplied by the sample provider rather than from assay-based typing. Nearly every sample came with metadata listing a de-identified subject ID, COVID-19 status, age in years and sex.

Reading from cysteine to phenylalanine, the CDR3 counts 15 amino acids. Just CDR3 DNA is preserved here, 45 bases in frame from base 1. The V end loses 6 bases and the J end loses 8 bases, and a stretch of 22 bases separates them. CDR1 and CDR2, per the germline V gene, are SGHVS and FNYEAQ. On this clone itself: It has no known antigen specificity. No base quality values were provided; no much bigger clone lies one nucleotide off.

Findings and caveats that apply to the study as a whole: The amount of clinical and demographic metadata varied by source and participant and was provided uncurated.

TCRbeta CDR3 regions were amplified from genomic DNA using the immunoSEQ Assay, a bias-controlled multiplex PCR. For the original study's pipeline: Nucleated cell counts per sample were estimated from amplification of reference gene primers within the assay. To quantify the absolute abundance of each unique TCRbeta CDR3 rearrangement, sequence reads were collapsed and filtered. For each sample, productive Simpson clonality was calculated as the square root of Simpson's diversity index over productive rearrangements. TCRdb carries this immuneACCESS record with in-frame sequences only. Its versions omit some clonotypes, under half of them owing to an unresolved V gene in the studies checked, with the rest unexplained. V, J and clone size derive from that table, while D and trimming were established from the DNA sequence. This sample has about 95,000 clones in its table, and roughly 76% of those were observed once. The top ten clonotypes cover roughly 4.8% of the sample.

One collaborating source in Seattle enrolled patients while the patients were actively infected and followed the patients over time throughout the course of disease. Collaborating institutions collected whole blood in K2EDTA tubes following their own protocols. For TCRbeta analysis, collaborators shipped samples in one of three forms: frozen whole blood, isolated PBMCs, or DNA extracted from either of those sample types. Recombination connected TRBV7-6 to TRBJ1-1, with no confident D gene call. Sequencing used peripheral blood. This receptor was identified in a man older than 75 with COVID-19, enrolled during active disease. The CDR3 protein: CASSPLFLRGSEAFF. The DNA is TGTGCCAGCAGTCCCCTTTTCCTGAGAGGGTCCGAAGCTTTCTTT.